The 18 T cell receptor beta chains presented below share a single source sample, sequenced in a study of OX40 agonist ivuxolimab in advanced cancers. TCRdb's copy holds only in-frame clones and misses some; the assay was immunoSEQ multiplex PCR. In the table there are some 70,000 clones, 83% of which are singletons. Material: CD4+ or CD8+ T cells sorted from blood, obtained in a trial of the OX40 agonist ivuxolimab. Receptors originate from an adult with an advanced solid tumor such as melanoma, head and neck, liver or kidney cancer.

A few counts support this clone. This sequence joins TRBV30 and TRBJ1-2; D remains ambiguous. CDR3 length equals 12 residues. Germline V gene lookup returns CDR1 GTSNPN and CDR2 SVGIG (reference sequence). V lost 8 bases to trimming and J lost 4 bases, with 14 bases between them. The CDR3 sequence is CARDLRGYGYTF. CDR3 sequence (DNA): TGTGCCCGAGACCTACGTGGCTATGGCTACACCTTC.

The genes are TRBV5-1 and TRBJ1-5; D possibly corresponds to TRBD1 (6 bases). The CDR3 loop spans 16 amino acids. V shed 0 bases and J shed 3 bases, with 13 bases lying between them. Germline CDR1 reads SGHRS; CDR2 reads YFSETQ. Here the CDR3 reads CASSLGGGLNNQPQHF. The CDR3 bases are TGCGCCAGCAGCTTGGGTGGGGGCCTCAACAATCAGCCCCAGCATTTT. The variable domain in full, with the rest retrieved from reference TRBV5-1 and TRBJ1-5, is KAGVTQTPRYLIKTRGQQVTLSCSPISGHRSVSWYQQTPGQGLQFLFEYFSETQRNKGNFPGRFSGRQFSNSRSEMNVSTLELGDSALYLCASSLGGGLNNQPQHFGDGTRLSIL.

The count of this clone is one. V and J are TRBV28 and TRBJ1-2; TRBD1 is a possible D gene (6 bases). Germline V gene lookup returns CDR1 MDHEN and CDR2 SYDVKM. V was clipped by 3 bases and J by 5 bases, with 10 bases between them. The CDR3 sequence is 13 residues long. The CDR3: CASSFNRDYGYTF. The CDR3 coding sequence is TGTGCCAGCAGTTTCAACAGGGATTATGGCTACACCTTC.

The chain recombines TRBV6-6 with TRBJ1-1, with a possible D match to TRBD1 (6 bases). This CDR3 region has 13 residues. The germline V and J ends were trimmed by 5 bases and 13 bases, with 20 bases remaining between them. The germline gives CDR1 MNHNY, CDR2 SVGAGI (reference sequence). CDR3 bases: TGTGCCAGCAGTGGGGGGGGCGACCCACCCGGTTTCTTT. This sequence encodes CASSGGGDPPGFF.

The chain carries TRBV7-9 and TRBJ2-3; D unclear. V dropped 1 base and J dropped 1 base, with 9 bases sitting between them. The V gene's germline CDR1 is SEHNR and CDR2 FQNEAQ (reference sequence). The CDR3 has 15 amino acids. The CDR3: CASSLGEAGTDTQYF. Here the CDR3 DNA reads TGTGCCAGCAGCTTAGGCGAAGCCGGCACAGATACGCAGTATTTT.

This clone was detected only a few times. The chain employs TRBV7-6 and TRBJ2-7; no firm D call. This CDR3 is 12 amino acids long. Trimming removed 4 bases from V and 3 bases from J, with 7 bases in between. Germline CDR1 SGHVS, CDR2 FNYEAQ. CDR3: CASSSADYEQYF. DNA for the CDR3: TGTGCCAGCAGCTCCGCAGACTACGAGCAGTACTTC.

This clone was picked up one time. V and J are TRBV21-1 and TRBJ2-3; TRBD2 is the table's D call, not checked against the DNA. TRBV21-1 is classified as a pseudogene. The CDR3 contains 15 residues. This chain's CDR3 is CASSMASGLTDTQYF. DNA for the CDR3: TGTGCCAGCAGCATGGCTAGCGGGTTAACAGATACGCAGTATTTT.

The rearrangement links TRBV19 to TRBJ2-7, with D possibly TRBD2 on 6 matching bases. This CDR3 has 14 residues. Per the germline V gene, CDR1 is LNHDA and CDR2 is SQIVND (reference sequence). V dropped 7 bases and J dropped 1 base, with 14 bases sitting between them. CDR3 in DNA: TGTGCCAGTATGGGGGGACCCGAATCCTACGAGCAGTACTTC. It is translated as CASMGGPESYEQYF.

Written as DNA, the CDR3 is TGTGCCAGCAGTTTATGGGGACAGGGTGTCTCTAGGCCTGAAGCTTTCTTT. It yields the protein CASSLWGQGVSRPEAFF. The J gene is TRBJ1-1, the V gene TRBV27; the match to TRBD1 covers 9 bases. Per germline, CDR1 MNHEY and CDR2 SMNVEV (reference sequence). CDR3 size: 17 residues. The junction had 12 bases not matched to a gene; V was cut back by 1 base and J by 6 bases.

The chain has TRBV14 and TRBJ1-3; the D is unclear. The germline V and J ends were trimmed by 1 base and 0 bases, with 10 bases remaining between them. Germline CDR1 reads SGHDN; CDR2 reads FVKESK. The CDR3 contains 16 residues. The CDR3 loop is CASSQVKGLSGNTIYF. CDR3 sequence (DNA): TGTGCCAGCAGCCAAGTGAAAGGGCTCTCTGGAAACACCATATATTTT.

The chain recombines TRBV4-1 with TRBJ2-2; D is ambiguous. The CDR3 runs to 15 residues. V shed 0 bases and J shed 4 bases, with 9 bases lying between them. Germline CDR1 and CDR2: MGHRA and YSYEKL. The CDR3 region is CASSQDRVRTGELFF. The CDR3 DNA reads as TGCGCCAGCAGCCAAGACCGCGTGCGCACCGGGGAGCTGTTTTTT.

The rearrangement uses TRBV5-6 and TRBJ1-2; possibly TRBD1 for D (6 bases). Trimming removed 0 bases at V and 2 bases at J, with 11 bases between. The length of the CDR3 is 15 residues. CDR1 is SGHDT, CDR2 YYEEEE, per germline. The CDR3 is CASSLVTGPNYGYTF. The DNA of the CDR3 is TGTGCCAGCAGCTTGGTTACAGGGCCGAACTATGGCTACACCTTC.

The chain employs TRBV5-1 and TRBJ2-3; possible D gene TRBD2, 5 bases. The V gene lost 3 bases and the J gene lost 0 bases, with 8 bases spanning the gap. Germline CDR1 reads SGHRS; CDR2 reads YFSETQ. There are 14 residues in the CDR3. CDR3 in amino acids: CASSWTASTDTQYF. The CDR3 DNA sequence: TGCGCCAGCAGCTGGACTGCTAGCACAGATACGCAGTATTTT.

The CDR3 DNA is TGTGCCAGCAGCCGAGCGGGGGGGAGCTACGAGCAGTACTTC. Translation gives CASSRAGGSYEQYF. The chain employs TRBV11-2 and TRBJ2-7, with 10 positions matching TRBD2. J gave up 3 bases and V 5 bases, and 4 bases lay outside the gene matches. There are 14 residues in the CDR3. Germline assignment: CDR1 SGHAT and CDR2 FQNNGV.

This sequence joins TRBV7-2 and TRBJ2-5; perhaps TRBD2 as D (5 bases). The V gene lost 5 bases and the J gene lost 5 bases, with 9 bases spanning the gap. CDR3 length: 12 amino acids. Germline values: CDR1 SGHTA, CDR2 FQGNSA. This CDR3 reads CASSPGLETQYF. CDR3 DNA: TGTGCCAGCAGCCCGGGATTGGAGACCCAGTACTTC.

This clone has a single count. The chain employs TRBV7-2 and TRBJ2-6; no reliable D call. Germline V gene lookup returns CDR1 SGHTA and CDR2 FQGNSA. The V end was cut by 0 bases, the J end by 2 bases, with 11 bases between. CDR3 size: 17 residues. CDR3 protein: CASSLARWATGANVLTF. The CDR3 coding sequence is TGTGCCAGCAGCTTAGCGAGGTGGGCCACTGGGGCCAACGTCCTGACTTTC.

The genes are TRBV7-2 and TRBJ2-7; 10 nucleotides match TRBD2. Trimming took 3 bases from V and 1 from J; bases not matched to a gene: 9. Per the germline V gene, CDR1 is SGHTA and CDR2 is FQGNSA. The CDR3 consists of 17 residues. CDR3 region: CASSFLAGSGRSYEQYF. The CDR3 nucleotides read TGTGCCAGCAGCTTTCTGGCTGGTAGCGGGAGGTCCTACGAGCAGTACTTC. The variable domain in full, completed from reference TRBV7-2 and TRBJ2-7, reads GAGVSQSPSNKVTEKGKDVELRCDPISGHTALYWYRQSLGQGLEFLIYFQGNSAPDKSGLPSDRFSAERTGGSVSTLTIQRTQQEDSAVYLCASSFLAGSGRSYEQYFGPGTRLTVT.

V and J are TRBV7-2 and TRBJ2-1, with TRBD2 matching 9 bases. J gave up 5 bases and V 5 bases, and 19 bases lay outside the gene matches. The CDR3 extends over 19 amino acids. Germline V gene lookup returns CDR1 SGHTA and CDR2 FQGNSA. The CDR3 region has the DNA TGTGCCAGCAGCCGCCGAACGGCGGCTAGCGGGATAAAGGACAATGAGCAGTTCTTC. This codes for CASSRRTAASGIKDNEQFF.